This T cell receptor (beta chain) appears in the sequencing data of a study of blood T cell repertoires in COVID-19. The overall study: Samples came from the United States, Italy and Spain, spanning acute and convalescent COVID-19.

This table comes from immunoSEQ multiplex PCR, and its TCRdb copy is limited to in-frame clones, with some not included. Of 90,000 to 120,000 clones listed, 70% to 90% are singletons. Trimming pared 7 bases from V and 6 bases from J, leaving 16 bases between. The germline V gene has CDR1 SEHNR and CDR2 FQNEAQ (reference sequence). There are 14 residues in the CDR3. This sequence was found in a man in his forties or fifties with active or convalescent COVID-19. The chain has TRBV7-9 and TRBJ1-3, with D uncertain. The source material was peripheral blood. CDR3 sequence reads: CASTESGLQNTIYF. In nucleotides, the CDR3 is TGTGCCAGCACTGAATCAGGACTACAAAACACCATATATTTT.